This T cell receptor beta chain was recorded in a study of control samples from healthy donors and cancer patients. CDR1 and CDR2 from the germline V gene are SGHTA and FQGTGA. The V end was cut by 4 bases, the J end by 3 bases, with 13 bases between. CDR3 size: 15 residues. The assay was immunoSEQ multiplex PCR, and TCRdb's table has in-frame clones only and misses some. The sample gives some 76,000 clones, around 90% of which show up once; roughly 8.9% is in the top ten. This chain links TRBV7-3 with TRBJ2-1, with D tentatively TRBD2 (5 bases). The TCR comes from a woman between 45 and 65 years old with colorectal cancer. The sequencing sample was made of PBMCs. Here the CDR3 reads CASSSTRENYNEQFF. For the CDR3, the DNA is TGTGCCAGCAGCTCAACTAGGGAGAACTACAATGAGCAGTTCTTC.